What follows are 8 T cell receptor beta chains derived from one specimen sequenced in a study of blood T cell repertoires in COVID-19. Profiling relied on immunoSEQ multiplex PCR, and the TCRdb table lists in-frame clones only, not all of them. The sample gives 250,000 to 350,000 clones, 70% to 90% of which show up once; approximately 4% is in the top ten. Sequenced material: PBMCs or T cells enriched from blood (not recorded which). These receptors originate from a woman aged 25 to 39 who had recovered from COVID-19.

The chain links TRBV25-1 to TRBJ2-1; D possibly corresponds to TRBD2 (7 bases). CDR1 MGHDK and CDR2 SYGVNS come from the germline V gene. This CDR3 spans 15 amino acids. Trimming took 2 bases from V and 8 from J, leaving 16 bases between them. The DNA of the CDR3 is TGTGCCAGCAGTGAAGTCGGCGGGGGCATCGATGAGCAGTTCTTC. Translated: CASSEVGGGIDEQFF.

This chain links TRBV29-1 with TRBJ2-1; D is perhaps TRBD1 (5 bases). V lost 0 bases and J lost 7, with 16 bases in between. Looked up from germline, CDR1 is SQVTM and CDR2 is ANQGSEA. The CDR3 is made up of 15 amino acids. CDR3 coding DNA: TGCAGCGTTGAAGATCGCGTCTGGCCAGGGAATGAGCAGTTCTTC. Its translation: CSVEDRVWPGNEQFF.

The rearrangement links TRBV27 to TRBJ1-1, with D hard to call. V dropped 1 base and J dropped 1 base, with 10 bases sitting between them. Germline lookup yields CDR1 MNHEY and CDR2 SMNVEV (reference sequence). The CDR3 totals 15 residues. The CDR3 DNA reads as TGTGCCAGCAGTTTATATGGGAGACAGAACACTGAAGCTTTCTTT. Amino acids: CASSLYGRQNTEAFF.

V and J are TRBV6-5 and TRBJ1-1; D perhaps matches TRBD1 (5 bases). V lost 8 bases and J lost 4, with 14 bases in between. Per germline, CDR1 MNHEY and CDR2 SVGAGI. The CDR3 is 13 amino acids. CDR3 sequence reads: CASVGREGTEAFF. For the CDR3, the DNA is TGTGCCAGCGTCGGCAGGGAAGGCACTGAAGCTTTCTTT.

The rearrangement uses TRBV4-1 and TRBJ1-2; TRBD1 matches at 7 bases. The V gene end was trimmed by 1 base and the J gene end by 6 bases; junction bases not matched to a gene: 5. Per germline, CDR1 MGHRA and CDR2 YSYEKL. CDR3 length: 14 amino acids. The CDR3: CASSQGQGRNGYTF. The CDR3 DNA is TGCGCCAGCAGCCAAGGACAGGGACGTAATGGCTACACCTTC.

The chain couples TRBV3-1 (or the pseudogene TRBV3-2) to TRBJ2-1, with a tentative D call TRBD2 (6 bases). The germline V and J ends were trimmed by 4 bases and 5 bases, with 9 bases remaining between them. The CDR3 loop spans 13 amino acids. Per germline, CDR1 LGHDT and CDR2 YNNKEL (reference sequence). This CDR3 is CASSLRTNNEQFF. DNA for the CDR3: TGTGCCAGCAGCCTTCGGACTAACAATGAGCAGTTCTTC.

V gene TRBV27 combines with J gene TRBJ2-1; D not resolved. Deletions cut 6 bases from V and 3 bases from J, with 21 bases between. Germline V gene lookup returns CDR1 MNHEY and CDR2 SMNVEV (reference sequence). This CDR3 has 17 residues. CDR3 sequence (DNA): TGTGCCAGCAGCTTTCCTCCTGAGCCTCCTCTCTACAATGAGCAGTTCTTC. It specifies CASSFPPEPPLYNEQFF.

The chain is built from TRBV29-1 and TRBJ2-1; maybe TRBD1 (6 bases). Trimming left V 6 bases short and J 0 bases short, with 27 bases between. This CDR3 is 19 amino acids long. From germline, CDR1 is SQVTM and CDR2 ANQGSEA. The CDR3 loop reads CSVHYPHIGGSSSYNEQFF. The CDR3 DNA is TGCAGCGTACATTACCCTCATATAGGGGGATCATCCTCCTACAATGAGCAGTTCTTC.